A selection of T cell receptor beta chains follows, all from one sample in a study of T cell responses to AZD1222 COVID-19 vaccine. The data were produced by immunoSEQ multiplex PCR, yet TCRdb's version contains in-frame clones alone and is incomplete. The sample lists some 150,000 clones, just over 90% occurring once. The input for sequencing was peripheral blood, taken on day 0 of AZD1222 vaccination. The source is an adult in good health. The CDR3 runs from the conserved cysteine through the conserved F or W. D genes are given only for firm matches. Clone size is given for some rows only: seen once, a few or many times, or a class if the clone is expanded.

abundance | j_gene | d_gene | v_gene | CDR3aa | CDR3nt
NA | TRBJ2-5 | NA | TRBV3-1/TRBV3-2 | CASSQWGAHQETQYF | TGTGCCAGCAGCCAATGGGGCGCGCATCAAGAGACCCAGTACTTC
NA | TRBJ1-4 | NA | TRBV3-1/TRBV3-2 | CASSPTATNEKLFF | TGTGCCAGCAGCCCGACCGCAACTAATGAAAAACTGTTTTTT
NA | TRBJ1-1 | TRBD1 | TRBV5-6 | CASSPRTGRIHTEAFF | TGTGCCAGCAGCCCAAGGACAGGGAGAATCCACACTGAAGCTTTCTTT
once | TRBJ1-1 | NA | TRBV18 | CASSPPIAMNTEAFF | TGTGCCAGCTCACCCCCGATAGCCATGAACACTGAAGCTTTCTTT
NA | TRBJ2-5 | NA | TRBV5-1 | CASSANREQETQYF | TGCGCCAGCAGCGCCAACAGAGAACAAGAGACCCAGTACTTC
NA | TRBJ2-3 | TRBD2 | TRBV24-1 | CATEGSGRAGTDTQYF | TGTGCCACCGAGGGTAGCGGGAGGGCCGGCACAGATACGCAGTATTTT
NA | TRBJ2-5 | NA | TRBV5-1 | CASRGIGANQETQYF | TGCGCCAGCAGGGGGATCGGAGCGAATCAAGAGACCCAGTACTTC
NA | TRBJ1-1 | NA | TRBV6-5 | CASREWGANTEAFF | TGTGCCAGCAGGGAGTGGGGGGCGAACACTGAAGCTTTCTTT
NA | TRBJ1-6 | NA | TRBV5-1 | CASSRGDNSPLHF | TGCGCCAGCAGTCGAGGTGATAATTCACCCCTCCACTTT
NA | TRBJ1-5 | NA | TRBV5-8 | CASSLGAGGLSNQPQHF | TGTGCCAGCAGCCTGGGTGCTGGGGGGTTAAGCAATCAGCCCCAGCATTTT
NA | TRBJ1-2 | TRBD1 | TRBV7-9 | CASSLGDSNYGYTF | TGTGCCAGCAGCTTAGGGGACAGTAACTATGGCTACACCTTC
NA | TRBJ2-3 | NA | TRBV15 | CATSRAGEDTQYF | TGTGCCACCAGCAGAGCTGGGGAAGATACGCAGTATTTT
once | TRBJ1-3 | TRBD1 | TRBV12-5 | CASGPQSPGTARSGNTIYF | TGTGCTAGTGGTCCGCAAAGTCCCGGGACAGCGAGATCTGGAAACACCATATATTTT
NA | TRBJ2-4 | NA | TRBV29-1 | CSVSYSSVDIQYF | TGCAGCGTCAGTTACAGCTCCGTGGACATTCAGTACTTC
once | TRBJ1-1 | NA | TRBV2 | CASSEGTDPYLNTEAFF | TGTGCCAGCAGTGAAGGGACAGATCCTTATTTGAACACTGAAGCTTTCTTT
NA | TRBJ1-5 | NA | TRBV7-9 | CASSYIMDQPQHF | TGTGCCAGCAGCTACATTATGGATCAGCCCCAGCATTTT
NA | TRBJ1-1 | NA | TRBV9 | CASSVAGMNTEAFF | TGTGCCAGCAGCGTAGCAGGGATGAACACTGAAGCTTTCTTT
NA | TRBJ1-2 | TRBD1 | TRBV12-3/TRBV12-4 | CASSTGQGNGYTF | TGTGCCAGCAGTACGGGACAGGGGAACGGCTACACCTTC
NA | TRBJ1-2 | NA | TRBV12-3/TRBV12-4 | CASSRGAHYGYTF | TGTGCCAGCAGCCGGGGTGCGCACTATGGCTACACCTTC
NA | TRBJ1-5 | TRBD1 | TRBV5-6 | CASSSGQGDQPQHF | TGTGCCAGCAGCTCGGGACAGGGAGATCAGCCCCAGCATTTT
NA | TRBJ2-1 | NA | TRBV9 | CASSVRVGEQFF | TGTGCCAGCAGCGTAAGGGTCGGTGAGCAGTTCTTC
once | TRBJ2-3 | TRBD2 | TRBV7-8 | CASSLAGLAGGTDTQYF | TGTGCCAGCAGCTTAGCAGGGCTAGCGGGGGGCACAGATACGCAGTATTTT
NA | TRBJ2-3 | NA | TRBV29-1 | CSVAHSFGGTDTQYF | TGCAGCGTGGCCCATAGTTTCGGGGGCACAGATACGCAGTATTTT
NA | TRBJ2-1 | TRBD2 | TRBV19 | CASRGLAGGRSYNEQFF | TGTGCCAGTAGGGGACTAGCGGGGGGGCGGTCCTACAATGAGCAGTTCTTC
NA | TRBJ2-7 | TRBD2 | TRBV5-1 | CASSVLAGGREQYF | TGCGCCAGCAGCGTACTAGCGGGGGGGCGTGAGCAGTACTTC
NA | TRBJ2-1 | NA | TRBV5-8 | CASSFPAAKSYNEQFF | TGTGCCAGCAGCTTTCCTGCGGCAAAATCCTACAATGAGCAGTTCTTC
NA | TRBJ2-2 | TRBD1 | TRBV12-5 | CASGLGQGAGELFF | TGTGCTAGTGGTTTGGGACAGGGGGCCGGGGAGCTGTTTTTT
NA | TRBJ2-1 | NA | TRBV3-1/TRBV3-2 | CASSQGSVTPGEFF | TGTGCCAGCAGCCAAGGTAGCGTGACCCCCGGTGAGTTCTTC
once | TRBJ1-2 | TRBD1 | TRBV19 | CASSDRGLEGYTF | TGTGCCAGTAGTGACAGGGGGCTCGAGGGCTACACCTTC
NA | TRBJ1-2 | TRBD1 | TRBV7-8 | CASSSGTGNYGYTF | TGTGCCAGCAGCTCCGGGACAGGCAACTATGGCTACACCTTC
once | TRBJ2-2 | NA | TRBV7-2 | CASSFGRNTGELFF | TGTGCCAGCAGCTTCGGGCGGAACACCGGGGAGCTGTTTTTT
NA | TRBJ2-5 | NA | TRBV27 | CASSLRGTETQYF | TGTGCCAGCAGTTTAAGGGGAACGGAGACCCAGTACTTC
once | TRBJ1-1 | NA | TRBV6-4 | CASSARFGTSTEAFF | TGTGCCAGCAGTGCCCGCTTCGGGACAAGCACTGAAGCTTTCTTT
NA | TRBJ2-1 | NA | TRBV6-5 | CASQEGPGLYFEQFF | TGTGCCAGCCAAGAAGGGCCGGGACTTTACTTTGAGCAGTTCTTC
many | TRBJ2-7 | NA | TRBV30 | CAGEIARAYEQYF | TGTGCCGGGGAGATAGCCAGGGCCTACGAGCAGTACTTC
NA | TRBJ1-1 | TRBD1 | TRBV10-1 | CASSESRTGMRKKNTEAFF | TGCGCCAGCAGTGAGTCCAGGACAGGGATGCGCAAGAAGAACACTGAAGCTTTCTTT
NA | TRBJ2-7 | TRBD2 | TRBV6-5 | CASRTTGTSSYEQYF | TGTGCCAGCAGGACCACCGGGACTAGCTCCTACGAGCAGTACTTC
NA | TRBJ1-2 | NA | TRBV21-1 | CASSLIGAGAQNGYTF | TGTGCCAGCAGTCTCATTGGGGCAGGGGCGCAAAATGGCTACACCTTC
few | TRBJ1-4 | NA | TRBV4-1 | CASSQVQGEKLFF | TGCGCCAGCAGCCAAGTGCAGGGAGAAAAACTGTTTTTT
NA | TRBJ2-7 | TRBD1 | TRBV14 | CASSQGGTGVYEQYF | TGTGCCAGCAGCCAAGGAGGGACAGGAGTCTACGAGCAGTACTTC
NA | TRBJ2-2 | TRBD1 | TRBV7-3 | CASSTTGAGELFF | TGTGCCAGCAGCACGACAGGGGCCGGGGAGCTGTTTTTT
NA | TRBJ2-3 | NA | TRBV2 | CASSAARSTDTQYF | TGTGCCAGCAGTGCTGCGAGGAGCACAGATACGCAGTATTTT